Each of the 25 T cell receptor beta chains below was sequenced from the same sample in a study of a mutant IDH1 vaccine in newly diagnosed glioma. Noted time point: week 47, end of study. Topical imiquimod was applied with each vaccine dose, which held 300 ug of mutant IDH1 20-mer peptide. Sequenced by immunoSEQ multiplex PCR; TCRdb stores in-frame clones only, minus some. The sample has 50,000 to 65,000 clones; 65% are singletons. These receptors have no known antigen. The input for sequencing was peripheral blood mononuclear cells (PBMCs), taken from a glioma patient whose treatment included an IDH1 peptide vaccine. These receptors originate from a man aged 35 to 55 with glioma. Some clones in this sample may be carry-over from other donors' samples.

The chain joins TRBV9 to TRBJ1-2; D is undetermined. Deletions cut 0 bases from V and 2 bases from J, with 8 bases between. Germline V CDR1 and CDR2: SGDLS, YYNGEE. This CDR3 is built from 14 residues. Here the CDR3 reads CASSVVAGNYGYTF. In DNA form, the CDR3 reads TGTGCCAGCAGCGTAGTCGCGGGGAACTATGGCTACACCTTC.

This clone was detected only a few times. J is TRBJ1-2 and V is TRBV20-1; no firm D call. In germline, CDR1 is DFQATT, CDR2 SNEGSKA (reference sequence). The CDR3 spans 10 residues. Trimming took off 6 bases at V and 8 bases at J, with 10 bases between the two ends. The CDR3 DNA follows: TGCAGTGCCCTCCAGGCCGGCTACACCTTC. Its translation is CSALQAGYTF.

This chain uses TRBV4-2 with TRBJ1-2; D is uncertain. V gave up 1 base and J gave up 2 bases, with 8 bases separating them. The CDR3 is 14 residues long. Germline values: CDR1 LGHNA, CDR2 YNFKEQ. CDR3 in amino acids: CASSQAGNNYGYTF. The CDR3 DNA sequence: TGTGCCAGCAGCCAAGCCGGGAACAACTATGGCTACACCTTC.

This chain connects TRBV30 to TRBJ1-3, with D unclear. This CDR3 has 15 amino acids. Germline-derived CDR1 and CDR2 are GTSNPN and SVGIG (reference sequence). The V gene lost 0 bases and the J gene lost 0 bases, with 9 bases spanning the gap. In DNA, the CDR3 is TGTGCCTGGAGTGTCGGACCGGCCTCTGGAAACACCATATATTTT. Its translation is CAWSVGPASGNTIYF.

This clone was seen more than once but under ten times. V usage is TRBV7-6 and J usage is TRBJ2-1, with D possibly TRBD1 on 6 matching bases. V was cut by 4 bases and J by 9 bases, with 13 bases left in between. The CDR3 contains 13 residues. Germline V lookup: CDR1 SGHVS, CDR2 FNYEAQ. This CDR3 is CASSSPGQLEQFF. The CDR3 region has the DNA TGTGCCAGCAGCTCCCCAGGACAGCTTGAGCAGTTCTTC.

CDR3 sequence (DNA): TGTGCCAGTAGTTGGCAGGGGGCAGACTATGGCTACACCTTC. Encoded protein: CASSWQGADYGYTF. This sequence joins TRBV19 and TRBJ1-2; 8 nucleotides agree with TRBD1. There are 14 residues in the CDR3. The trim removed 5 bases at V and 3 bases at J, leaving 5 bases unmatched. Germline V gene sequence: CDR1 LNHDA, CDR2 SQIVND (reference sequence).

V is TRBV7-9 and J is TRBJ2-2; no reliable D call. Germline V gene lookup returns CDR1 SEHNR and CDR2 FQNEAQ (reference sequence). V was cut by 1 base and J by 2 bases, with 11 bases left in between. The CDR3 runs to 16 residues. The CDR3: CASSLVSAANTGELFF. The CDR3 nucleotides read TGTGCCAGCAGCTTAGTCTCGGCAGCAAACACCGGGGAGCTGTTTTTT.

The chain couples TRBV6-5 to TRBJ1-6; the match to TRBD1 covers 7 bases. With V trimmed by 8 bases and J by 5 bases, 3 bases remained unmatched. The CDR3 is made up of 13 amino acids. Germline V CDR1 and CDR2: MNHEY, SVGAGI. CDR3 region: CASRDRDNSPLHF. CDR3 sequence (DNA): TGTGCCAGCCGGGACAGAGATAATTCACCCCTCCACTTT.

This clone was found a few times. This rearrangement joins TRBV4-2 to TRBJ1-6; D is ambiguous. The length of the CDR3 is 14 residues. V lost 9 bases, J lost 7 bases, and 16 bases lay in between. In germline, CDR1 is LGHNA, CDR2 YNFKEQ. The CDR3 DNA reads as TGTGCCAGTCGAGCGGGCCTCGAAAATTCACCCCTCCACTTT. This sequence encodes CASRAGLENSPLHF.

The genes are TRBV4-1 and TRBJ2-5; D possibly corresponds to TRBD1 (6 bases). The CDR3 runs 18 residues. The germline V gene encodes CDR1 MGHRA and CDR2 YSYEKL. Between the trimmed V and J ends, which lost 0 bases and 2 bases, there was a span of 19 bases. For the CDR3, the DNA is TGCGCCAGCAGCCAAGATACCTATGGGACAACATCTCAAGAGACCCAGTACTTC. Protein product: CASSQDTYGTTSQETQYF.

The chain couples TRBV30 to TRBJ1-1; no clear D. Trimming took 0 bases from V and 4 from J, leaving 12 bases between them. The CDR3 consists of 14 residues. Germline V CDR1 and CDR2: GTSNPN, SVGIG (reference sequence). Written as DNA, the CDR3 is TGTGCCTGGAGTGTACTAGGGATCGGCACTGAAGCTTTCTTT. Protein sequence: CAWSVLGIGTEAFF.

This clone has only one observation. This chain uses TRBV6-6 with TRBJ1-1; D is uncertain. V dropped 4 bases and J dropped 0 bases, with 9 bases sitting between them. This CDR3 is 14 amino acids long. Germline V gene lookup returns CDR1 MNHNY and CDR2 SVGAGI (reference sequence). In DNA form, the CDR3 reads TGTGCCAGCAGTTTACAGCTGATGAACACTGAAGCTTTCTTT. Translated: CASSLQLMNTEAFF.

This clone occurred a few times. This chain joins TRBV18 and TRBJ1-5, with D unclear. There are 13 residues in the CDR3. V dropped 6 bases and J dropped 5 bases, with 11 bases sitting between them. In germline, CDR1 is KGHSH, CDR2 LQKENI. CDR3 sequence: CASSGGSDQPQHF. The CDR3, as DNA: TGTGCCAGCTCTGGCGGTTCCGATCAGCCCCAGCATTTT. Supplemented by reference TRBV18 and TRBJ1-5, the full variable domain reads NAGVMQNPRHLVRRRGQEARLRCSPMKGHSHVYWYRQLPEEGLKFMVYLQKENIIDESGMPKERFSAEFPKEGPSILRIQQVVRGDSAAYFCASSGGSDQPQHFGDGTRLSIL.

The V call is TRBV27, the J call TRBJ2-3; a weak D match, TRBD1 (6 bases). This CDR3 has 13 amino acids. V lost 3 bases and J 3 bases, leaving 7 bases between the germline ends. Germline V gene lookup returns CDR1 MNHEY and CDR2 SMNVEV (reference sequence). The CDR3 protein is CASSLRGTDTQYF. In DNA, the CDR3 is TGTGCCAGCAGTTTGAGGGGGACAGATACGCAGTATTTT.

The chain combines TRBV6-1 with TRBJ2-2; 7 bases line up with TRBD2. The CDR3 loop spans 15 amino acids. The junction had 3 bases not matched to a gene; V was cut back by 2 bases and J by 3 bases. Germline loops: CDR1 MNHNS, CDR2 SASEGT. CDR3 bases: TGTGCCAGCAGTGAAAGGCGGGGGTACACCGGGGAGCTGTTTTTT. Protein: CASSERRGYTGELFF.

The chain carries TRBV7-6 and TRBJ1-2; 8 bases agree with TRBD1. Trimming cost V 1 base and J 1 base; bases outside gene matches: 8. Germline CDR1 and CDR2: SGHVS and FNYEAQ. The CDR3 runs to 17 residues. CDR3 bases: TGTGCCAGCAGCTTAGAGGGCGGACAGGGAATTAACTATGGCTACACCTTC. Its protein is CASSLEGGQGINYGYTF.

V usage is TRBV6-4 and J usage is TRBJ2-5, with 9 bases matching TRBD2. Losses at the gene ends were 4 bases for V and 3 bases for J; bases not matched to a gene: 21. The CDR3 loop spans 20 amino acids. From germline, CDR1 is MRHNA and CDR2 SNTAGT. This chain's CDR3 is CASSAPWAGGHPGWEETQYF. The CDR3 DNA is TGTGCCAGCAGTGCTCCCTGGGCGGGGGGGCACCCCGGATGGGAAGAGACCCAGTACTTC.

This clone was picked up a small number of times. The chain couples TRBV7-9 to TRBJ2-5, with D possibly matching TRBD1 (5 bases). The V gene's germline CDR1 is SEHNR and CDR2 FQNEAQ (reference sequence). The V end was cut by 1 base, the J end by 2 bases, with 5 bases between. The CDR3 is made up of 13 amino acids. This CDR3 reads CASSLGQQETQYF. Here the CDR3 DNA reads TGTGCCAGCAGCTTAGGACAGCAAGAGACCCAGTACTTC.

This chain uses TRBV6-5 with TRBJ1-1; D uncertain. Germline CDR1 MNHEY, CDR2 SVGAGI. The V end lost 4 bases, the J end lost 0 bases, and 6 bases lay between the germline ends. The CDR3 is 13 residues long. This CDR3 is CASSFSLNTEAFF. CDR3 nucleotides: TGTGCCAGCAGTTTCAGCCTGAACACTGAAGCTTTCTTT.

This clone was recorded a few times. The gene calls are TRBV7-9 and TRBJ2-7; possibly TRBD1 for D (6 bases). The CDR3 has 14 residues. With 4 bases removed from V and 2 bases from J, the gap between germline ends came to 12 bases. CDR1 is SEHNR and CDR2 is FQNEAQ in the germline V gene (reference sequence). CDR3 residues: CASSSGQRPYEQYF. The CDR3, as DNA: TGTGCCAGCAGCTCCGGACAGCGTCCCTACGAGCAGTACTTC.

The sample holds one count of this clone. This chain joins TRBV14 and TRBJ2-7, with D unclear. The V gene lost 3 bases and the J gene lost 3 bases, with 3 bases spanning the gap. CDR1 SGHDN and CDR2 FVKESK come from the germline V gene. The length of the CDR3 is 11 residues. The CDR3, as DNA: TGTGCCAGCAGCCACGGCTACGAGCAGTACTTC. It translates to CASSHGYEQYF.

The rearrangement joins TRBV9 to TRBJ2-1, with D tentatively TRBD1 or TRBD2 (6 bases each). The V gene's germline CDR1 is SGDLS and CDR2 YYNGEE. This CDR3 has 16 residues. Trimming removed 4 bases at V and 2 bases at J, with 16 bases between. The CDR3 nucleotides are TGTGCCAGCAGCCCCCGCCAGGGGAGGACCTACAATGAGCAGTTCTTC. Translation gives CASSPRQGRTYNEQFF.

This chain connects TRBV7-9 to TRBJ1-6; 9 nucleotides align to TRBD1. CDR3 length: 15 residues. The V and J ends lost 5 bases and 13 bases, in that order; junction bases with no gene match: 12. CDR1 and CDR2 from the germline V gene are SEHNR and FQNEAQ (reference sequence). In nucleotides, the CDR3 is TGTGCCAGCAGCCTGGCGGGACAGGGCCAATTTCCCCTCCACTTT. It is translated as CASSLAGQGQFPLHF.

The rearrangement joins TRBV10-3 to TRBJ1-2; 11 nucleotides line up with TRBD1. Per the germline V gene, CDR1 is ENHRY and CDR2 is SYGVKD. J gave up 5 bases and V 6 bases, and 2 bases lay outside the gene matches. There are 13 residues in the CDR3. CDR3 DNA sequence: TGTGCCATCAGCGGGACAGGGGGGTATGGCTACACCTTC. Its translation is CAISGTGGYGYTF.

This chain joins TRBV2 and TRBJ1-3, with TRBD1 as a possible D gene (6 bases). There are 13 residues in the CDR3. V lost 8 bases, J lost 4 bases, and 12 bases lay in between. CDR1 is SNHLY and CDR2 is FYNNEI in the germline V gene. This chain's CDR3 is CASQPGTGNTIYF. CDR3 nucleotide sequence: TGTGCCAGCCAACCGGGGACAGGAAACACCATATATTTT.